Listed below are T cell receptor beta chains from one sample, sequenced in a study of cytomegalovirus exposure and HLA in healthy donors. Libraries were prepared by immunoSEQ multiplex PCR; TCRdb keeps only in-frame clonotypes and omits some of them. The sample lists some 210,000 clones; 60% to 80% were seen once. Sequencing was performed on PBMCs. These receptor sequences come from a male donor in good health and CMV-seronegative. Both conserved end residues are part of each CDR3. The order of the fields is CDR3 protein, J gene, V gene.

CASTHGGLGTEAFF | TRBJ1-1 | TRBV11-2
CASSLIPGTPKETQYF | TRBJ2-5 | TRBV5-1
CASRSWTGGLSDEQYF | TRBJ2-7 | TRBV2
CASTIAGGPGNEQFF | TRBJ2-1 | TRBV27
CASSSWGLNQPQHF | TRBJ1-5 | TRBV5-8
CASSPRGQFSNQPQHF | TRBJ1-5 | TRBV18
CASSLSVGQKEQYF | TRBJ2-7 | TRBV27
CASSLDRLSGNIQYF | TRBJ2-4 | TRBV5-1
CASSQDGRYQETQYF | TRBJ2-5 | TRBV4-1
CASSPPTGGLEQYF | TRBJ2-7 | TRBV18
CASTGTSGSRVNEQFF | TRBJ2-1 | TRBV5-1
CAWIIRGGYTF | TRBJ1-2 | TRBV30
CASSQGGYNSPLHF | TRBJ1-6 | TRBV7-3
CASTVGAGVAGELFF | TRBJ2-2 | TRBV6-5
CASSFEAGTSGRALYEQYF | TRBJ2-7 | TRBV27
CASSYGPPGTDTQYF | TRBJ2-3 | TRBV2
CASSLGTAEKLFF | TRBJ1-4 | TRBV5-4
CASSPTDYTEAFF | TRBJ1-1 | TRBV11-2
CASSKNDMGLYGYTF | TRBJ1-2 | TRBV18
CASSLEFGTGGYNEQFF | TRBJ2-1 | TRBV5-4
CASHQTGDEQYF | TRBJ2-7 | TRBV5-1
CSVEDRTGGGYGYTF | TRBJ1-2 | TRBV29-1
CASIPRGLITDTQYF | TRBJ2-3 | TRBV5-4
CASSYGTGLAAYEQYF | NA | TRBV7-8
CASKTTGSSYEQYF | TRBJ2-7 | TRBV6-1
CASSLTPQETQYF | TRBJ2-5 | TRBV7-2
CSVENGQSYGYTF | TRBJ1-2 | TRBV29-1
CSVRFSYEQYF | TRBJ2-7 | TRBV29-1
CAIGAAFTDTQYF | TRBJ2-3 | TRBV2
CASSLAAAGAGNTIYF | TRBJ1-3 | TRBV7-2
CASTGGNEQYF | TRBJ2-7 | TRBV28
CARARDRGEQFF | TRBJ2-1 | TRBV23-1
CASSLGTGPHEQYF | TRBJ2-7 | TRBV28
CASAGWGEQYF | TRBJ2-7 | TRBV27
CASSSGLAGSTDTQYF | TRBJ2-3 | TRBV5-1
CASSVAGGISYEQYF | NA | TRBV10-1
CASSYLSGYQETQYF | TRBJ2-5 | TRBV6-6
CASSQVPGLAYYEQYF | TRBJ2-7 | TRBV4-1
CASSLGPGNTIYF | TRBJ1-3 | TRBV7-8
CASSSRLQETQYF | TRBJ2-5 | TRBV5-5
CASSLEPGNGEQYF | TRBJ2-7 | TRBV7-9
CASIEVAGVSYNEQFF | TRBJ2-1 | TRBV5-1
CASSHYPLAKNIQYF | TRBJ2-4 | TRBV28
CASRQAGGYTF | TRBJ1-2 | TRBV19
CASSLARGYEQYF | TRBJ2-7 | TRBV11-2
CASLRDTEAFF | TRBJ1-1 | TRBV5-6
CASSSVDIGVETQYF | TRBJ2-5 | TRBV5-1
CASSQDLRGPEQYF | TRBJ2-7 | TRBV4-2
CASSQVAGTDNSPLHF | TRBJ1-6 | TRBV4-2
CSVLTTSDPEQYF | TRBJ2-7 | TRBV29-1
CASSPGGGNTEAFF | TRBJ1-1 | TRBV6-6
CASSEDSLKNIQYF | TRBJ2-4 | TRBV2
CASSIRGDEQFF | TRBJ2-1 | TRBV19
CSVVGQVKKEAYLNEQFF | TRBJ2-1 | TRBV29-1
CASSASGRANEKLFF | TRBJ1-4 | TRBV10-2
CASSPEVTSYEQYF | TRBJ2-7 | TRBV18
CASSRGTLTHEQYF | TRBJ2-7 | TRBV28